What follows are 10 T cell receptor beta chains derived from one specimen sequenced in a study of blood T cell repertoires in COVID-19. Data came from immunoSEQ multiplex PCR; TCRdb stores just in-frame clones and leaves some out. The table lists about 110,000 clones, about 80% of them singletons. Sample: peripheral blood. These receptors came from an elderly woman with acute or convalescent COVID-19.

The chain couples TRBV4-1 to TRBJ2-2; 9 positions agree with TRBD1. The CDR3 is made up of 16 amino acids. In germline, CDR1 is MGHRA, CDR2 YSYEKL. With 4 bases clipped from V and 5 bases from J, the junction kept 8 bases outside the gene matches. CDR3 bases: TGCGCCAGCAGCCTTGGGACAGGGTCGTTTACCGGGGAGCTGTTTTTT. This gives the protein CASSLGTGSFTGELFF.

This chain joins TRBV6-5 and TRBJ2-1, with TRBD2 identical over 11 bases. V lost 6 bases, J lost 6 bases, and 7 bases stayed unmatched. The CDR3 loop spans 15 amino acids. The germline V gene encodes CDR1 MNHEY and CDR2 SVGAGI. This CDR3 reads CASSQYSGRANEQFF. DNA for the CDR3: TGTGCCAGCAGCCAGTATAGCGGGAGGGCCAATGAGCAGTTCTTC.

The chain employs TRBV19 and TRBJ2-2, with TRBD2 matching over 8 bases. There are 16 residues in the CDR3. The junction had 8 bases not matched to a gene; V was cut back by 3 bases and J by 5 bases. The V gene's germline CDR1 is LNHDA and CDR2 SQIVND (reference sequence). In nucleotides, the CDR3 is TGTGCCAGTAGTATTGGACGGGGGGGCCGGACCGGGGAGCTGTTTTTT. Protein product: CASSIGRGGRTGELFF.

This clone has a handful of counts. CDR3 nucleotide sequence: TGTGCCAGCACCTCCCTCACAGGGGCAGCCTATGGCTACACCTTC. Translated: CASTSLTGAAYGYTF. The J gene is TRBJ1-2, the V gene TRBV21-1; TRBD1, the table's D call, lacks a check against the DNA. TRBV21-1 is given as a pseudogene. There are 15 residues in the CDR3.

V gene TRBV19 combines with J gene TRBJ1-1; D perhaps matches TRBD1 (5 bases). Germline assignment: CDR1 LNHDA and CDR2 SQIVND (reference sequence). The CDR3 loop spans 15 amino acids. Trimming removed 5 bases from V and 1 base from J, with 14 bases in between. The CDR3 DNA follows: TGTGCCAGTAGTTCACCGCCGGACAAGAACACTGAAGCTTTCTTT. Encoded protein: CASSSPPDKNTEAFF. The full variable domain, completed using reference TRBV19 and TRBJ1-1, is DGGITQSPKYLFRKEGQNVTLSCEQNLNHDAMYWYRQDPGQGLRLIYYSQIVNDFQKGDIAEGYSVSREKKESFPLTVTSAQKNPTAFYLCASSSPPDKNTEAFFGQGTRLTVV.

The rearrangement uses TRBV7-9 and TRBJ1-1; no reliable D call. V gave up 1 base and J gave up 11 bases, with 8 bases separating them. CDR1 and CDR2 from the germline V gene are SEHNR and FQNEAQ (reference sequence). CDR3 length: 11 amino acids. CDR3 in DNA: TGTGCCAGCAGCTTAGAGGAGTCGGCTTTCTTT. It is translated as CASSLEESAFF.

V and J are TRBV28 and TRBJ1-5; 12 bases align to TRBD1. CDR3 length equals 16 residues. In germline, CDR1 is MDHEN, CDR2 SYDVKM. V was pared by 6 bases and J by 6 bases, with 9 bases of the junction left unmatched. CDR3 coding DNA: TGTGCCAGCAGAGACCCCGGGACAGGGGGCACTCAGCCCCAGCATTTT. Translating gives CASRDPGTGGTQPQHF.

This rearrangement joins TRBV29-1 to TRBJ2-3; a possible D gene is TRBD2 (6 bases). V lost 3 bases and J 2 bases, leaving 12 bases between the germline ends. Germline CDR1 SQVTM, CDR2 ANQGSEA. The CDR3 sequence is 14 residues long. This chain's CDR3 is CSVDGRGLTDTQYF. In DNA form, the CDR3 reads TGCAGCGTTGACGGGCGGGGACTCACAGATACGCAGTATTTT.

Here the CDR3 DNA reads TGTGCCAGCAGTCATGTTACAGGGATGTTTTTGAACACTGAAGCTTTCTTT. Its protein is CASSHVTGMFLNTEAFF. The chain couples TRBV11-2 to TRBJ1-1; tentative D call: TRBD1 (6 bases). Trimming took 6 bases from V and 0 from J, leaving 20 bases between them. Germline loops: CDR1 SGHAT, CDR2 FQNNGV. The CDR3 contains 17 residues. The variable domain in full, completed from reference TRBV11-2 and TRBJ1-1, reads EAGVAQSPRYKIIEKRQSVAFWCNPISGHATLYWYQQILGQGPKLLIQFQNNGVVDDSQLPKDRFSAERLKGVDSTLKIQPAKLEDSAVYLCASSHVTGMFLNTEAFFGQGTRLTVV.

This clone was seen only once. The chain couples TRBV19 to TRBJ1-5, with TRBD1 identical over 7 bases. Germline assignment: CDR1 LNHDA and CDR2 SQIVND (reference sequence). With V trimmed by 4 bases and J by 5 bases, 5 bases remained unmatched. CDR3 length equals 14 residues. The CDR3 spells CASSTQGRYQPQHF. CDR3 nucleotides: TGTGCCAGTAGTACACAGGGGAGGTATCAGCCCCAGCATTTT.